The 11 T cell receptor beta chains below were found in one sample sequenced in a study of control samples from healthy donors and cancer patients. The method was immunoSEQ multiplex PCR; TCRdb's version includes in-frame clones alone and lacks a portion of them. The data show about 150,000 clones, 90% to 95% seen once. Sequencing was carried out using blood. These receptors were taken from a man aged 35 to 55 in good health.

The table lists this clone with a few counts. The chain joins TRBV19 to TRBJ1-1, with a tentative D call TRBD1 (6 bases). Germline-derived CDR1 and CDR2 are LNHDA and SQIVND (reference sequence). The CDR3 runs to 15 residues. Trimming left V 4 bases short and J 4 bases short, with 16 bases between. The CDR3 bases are TGTGCCAGTAGTAACCGGACAGCTGGGAGCACTGAAGCTTTCTTT. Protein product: CASSNRTAGSTEAFF.

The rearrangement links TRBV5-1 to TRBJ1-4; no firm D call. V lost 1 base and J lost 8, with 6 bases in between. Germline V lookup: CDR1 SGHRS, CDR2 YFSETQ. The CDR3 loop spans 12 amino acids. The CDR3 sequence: CASSLHGEKLFF. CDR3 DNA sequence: TGCGCCAGCAGCTTGCACGGAGAAAAACTGTTTTTT. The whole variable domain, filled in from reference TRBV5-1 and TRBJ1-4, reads KAGVTQTPRYLIKTRGQQVTLSCSPISGHRSVSWYQQTPGQGLQFLFEYFSETQRNKGNFPGRFSGRQFSNSRSEMNVSTLELGDSALYLCASSLHGEKLFFGSGTQLSVL.

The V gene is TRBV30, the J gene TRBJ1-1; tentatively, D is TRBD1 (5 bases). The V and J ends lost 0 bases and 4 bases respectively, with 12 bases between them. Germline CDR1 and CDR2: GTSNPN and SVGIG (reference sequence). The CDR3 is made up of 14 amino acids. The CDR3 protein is CAWSVFRGGTEAFF. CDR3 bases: TGTGCCTGGAGTGTATTCCGGGGGGGCACTGAAGCTTTCTTT.

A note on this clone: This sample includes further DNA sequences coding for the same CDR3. The CDR3 spells CASSRQGPNSPLHF. In DNA, the CDR3 is TGTGCCAGCAGCCGACAGGGGCCAAATTCACCCCTCCACTTT. V and J are TRBV6-5 and TRBJ1-6; 8 nucleotides match TRBD1. The CDR3 is 14 amino acids. Unmatched junction bases numbered 5, after V lost 6 bases and J lost 7 bases. In germline, CDR1 is MNHEY, CDR2 SVGAGI.

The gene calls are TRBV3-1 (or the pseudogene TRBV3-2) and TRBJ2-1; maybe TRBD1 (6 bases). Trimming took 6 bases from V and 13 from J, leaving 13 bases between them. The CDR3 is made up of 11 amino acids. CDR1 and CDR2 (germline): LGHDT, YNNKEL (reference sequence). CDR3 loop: CASSYPGHQFF. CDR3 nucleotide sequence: TGTGCCAGCAGTTATCCGGGACACCAGTTCTTC.

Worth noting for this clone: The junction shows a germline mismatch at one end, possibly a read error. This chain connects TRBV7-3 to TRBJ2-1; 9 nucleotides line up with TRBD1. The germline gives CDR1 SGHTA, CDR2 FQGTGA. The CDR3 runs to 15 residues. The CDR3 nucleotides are TGTGCCAGCAGCCAAACGGGACAGGGCTACCATGAGCAGTTCTTC. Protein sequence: CASSQTGQGYHEQFF.

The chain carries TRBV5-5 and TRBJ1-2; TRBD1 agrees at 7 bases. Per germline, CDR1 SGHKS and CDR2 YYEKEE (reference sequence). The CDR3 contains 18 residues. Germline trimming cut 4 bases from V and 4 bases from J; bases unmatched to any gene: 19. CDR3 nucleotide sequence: TGTGCCAGCAGCCCCCTCCCCGGGACAGCGGGCGGCTTCTATGGCTACACCTTC. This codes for CASSPLPGTAGGFYGYTF.

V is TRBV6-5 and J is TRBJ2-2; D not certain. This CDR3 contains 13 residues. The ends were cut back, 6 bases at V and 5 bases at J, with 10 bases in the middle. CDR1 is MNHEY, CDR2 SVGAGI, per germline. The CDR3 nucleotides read TGTGCCAGCAGGGATCAGAAGACCGGGGAGCTGTTTTTT. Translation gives CASRDQKTGELFF.

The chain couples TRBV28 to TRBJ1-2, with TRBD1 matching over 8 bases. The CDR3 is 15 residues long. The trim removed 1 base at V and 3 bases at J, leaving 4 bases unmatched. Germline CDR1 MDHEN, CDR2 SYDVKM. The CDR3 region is CASSLSGQAYYGYTF. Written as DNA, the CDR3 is TGTGCCAGCAGTTTATCGGGACAGGCTTACTATGGCTACACCTTC.

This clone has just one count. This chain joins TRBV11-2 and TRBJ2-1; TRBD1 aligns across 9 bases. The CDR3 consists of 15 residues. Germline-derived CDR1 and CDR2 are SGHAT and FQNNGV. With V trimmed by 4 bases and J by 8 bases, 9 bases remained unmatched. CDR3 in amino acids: CASSSSTGGGDEQFF. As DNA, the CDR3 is TGTGCCAGCAGCTCGTCGACAGGGGGGGGAGATGAGCAGTTCTTC.

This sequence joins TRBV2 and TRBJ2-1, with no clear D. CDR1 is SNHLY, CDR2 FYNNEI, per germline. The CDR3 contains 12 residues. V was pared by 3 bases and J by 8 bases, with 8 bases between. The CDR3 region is CASSDGYYEQFF. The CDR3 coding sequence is TGTGCCAGCAGTGACGGGTACTATGAGCAGTTCTTC.